The next 15 T cell receptor beta chains were all read from a single sample in a study of shared clonotypes between healthy human individuals. Produced via immunoSEQ multiplex PCR; TCRdb's table is partial and in-frame only. The sample yields around 600,000 clones, approximately 95% seen once. Naive CD8 populations comprised CD45RO-negative cells positively selected for CCR7, excluding terminally differentiated effector memory CD45RA+ cells. Sequenced material: naive CD8+ T cells sorted from blood. The receptors derive from a woman in her twenties or thirties in good health.

V is TRBV6-1 and J is TRBJ2-7; D might be TRBD1 (6 bases). Germline lookup yields CDR1 MNHNS and CDR2 SASEGT. The CDR3 runs 14 residues. The V and J ends lost 1 base and 4 bases respectively, with 11 bases between them. The CDR3 here is CASSEEQGWYEQYF. The CDR3 region has the DNA TGTGCCAGCAGTGAAGAACAGGGTTGGTACGAGCAGTACTTC.

The rearrangement links TRBV19 to TRBJ2-7, with 11 bases aligning to TRBD2. Per germline, CDR1 LNHDA and CDR2 SQIVND (reference sequence). The V gene end was trimmed by 3 bases and the J gene end by 2 bases; junction bases not matched to a gene: 6. The CDR3 spans 16 residues. The CDR3: CASSIEPTSGTYEQYF. The CDR3 DNA reads TGTGCCAGTAGTATCGAGCCGACTAGCGGGACCTACGAGCAGTACTTC. The full variable domain, completed using reference TRBV19 and TRBJ2-7, is DGGITQSPKYLFRKEGQNVTLSCEQNLNHDAMYWYRQDPGQGLRLIYYSQIVNDFQKGDIAEGYSVSREKKESFPLTVTSAQKNPTAFYLCASSIEPTSGTYEQYFGPGTRLTVT.

The rearrangement links TRBV28 to TRBJ1-5, with TRBD1 as a possible D gene (6 bases). V shed 3 bases and J shed 3 bases, with 15 bases lying between them. The CDR3 is made up of 16 amino acids. The germline CDR1 and CDR2 sequences are MDHEN and SYDVKM. This chain's CDR3 is CASSLRMTGYNQPQHF. Here the CDR3 DNA reads TGTGCCAGCAGTTTGAGGATGACAGGATACAATCAGCCCCAGCATTTT. Full variable domain (outside the CDR3, taken from reference TRBV28 and TRBJ1-5): DVKVTQSSRYLVKRTGEKVFLECVQDMDHENMFWYRQDPGLGLRLIYFSYDVKMKEKGDIPEGYSVSREKKERFSLILESASTNQTSMYLCASSLRMTGYNQPQHFGDGTRLSIL.

This chain connects TRBV4-1 to TRBJ2-1; D may match TRBD1 or TRBD2 (5 bases each). V shed 3 bases and J shed 6 bases, with 15 bases lying between them. This CDR3 comprises 15 residues. CDR1 is MGHRA, CDR2 YSYEKL, per germline. CDR3 residues: CASSQGVRLPNEQFF. The CDR3 bases are TGCGCCAGCAGCCAGGGGGTCCGGCTGCCCAATGAGCAGTTCTTC.

This clone has just one count. The chain is built from TRBV7-9 and TRBJ2-2; 9 bases match TRBD2. V shed 2 bases, J shed 6 bases, and the junction held 7 bases outside the gene matches. The CDR3 consists of 16 residues. CDR1 and CDR2 from the germline V gene are SEHNR and FQNEAQ (reference sequence). For the CDR3, the DNA is TGTGCCAGCAGCTTAAAACTAGCGGGTGGCGCCGGGGAGCTGTTTTTT. Protein: CASSLKLAGGAGELFF. The full variable domain, completed using reference TRBV7-9 and TRBJ2-2, is DTGVSQNPRHKITKRGQNVTFRCDPISEHNRLYWYRQTLGQGPEFLTYFQNEAQLEKSRLLSDRFSAERPKGSFSTLEIQRTEQGDSAMYLCASSLKLAGGAGELFFGEGSRLTVL.

This chain connects TRBV2 to TRBJ2-5, with a tentative D call TRBD2 (7 bases). From germline, CDR1 is SNHLY and CDR2 FYNNEI. The V end lost 5 bases, the J end lost 5 bases, and 24 bases lay between the germline ends. The CDR3 has 17 amino acids. CDR3 region: CASSYTNGLGQGETQYF. CDR3 bases: TGTGCCAGCAGTTACACAAACGGACTAGGGCAGGGGGAGACCCAGTACTTC.

The chain employs TRBV5-4 and TRBJ2-7, with D possibly being TRBD2 (7 bases). CDR1 is SGHNT and CDR2 is YYREEE in the germline V gene (reference sequence). V was shortened by 5 bases and J by 7 bases, with 19 bases between the two germline ends. The CDR3 is made up of 14 amino acids. In DNA, the CDR3 is TGTGCCAGCAGACCCGAGGGGGGGTCGGGTGAGCAGTACTTC. As protein: CASRPEGGSGEQYF. The full variable domain, with the rest looked up from reference TRBV5-4 and TRBJ2-7, is ETGVTQSPTHLIKTRGQQVTLRCSSQSGHNTVSWYQQALGQGPQFIFQYYREEENGRGNFPPRFSGLQFPNYSSELNVNALELDDSALYLCASRPEGGSGEQYFGPGTRLTVT.

This clone was seen a single time. The genes are TRBV19 and TRBJ2-7; D gene uncertain. Trimming removed 7 bases from V and 0 bases from J, with 7 bases in between. This CDR3 is 12 amino acids long. CDR1 is LNHDA and CDR2 is SQIVND in the germline V gene (reference sequence). The CDR3 spells CASTGSSYEQYF. The DNA for the CDR3 is TGTGCCAGTACAGGTTCCTCCTACGAGCAGTACTTC.

V gene TRBV7-8 combines with J gene TRBJ2-1; 10 nucleotides match TRBD2. V shed 3 bases and J 6 bases; nucleotides not matched to a gene: 2. The CDR3 consists of 14 residues. CDR1 is SGHVS and CDR2 is FQNEAQ in the germline V gene. The CDR3 region has the DNA TGTGCCAGCAGCTTCCTAGCGGGGGTCAATGAGCAGTTCTTC. This sequence encodes CASSFLAGVNEQFF.

The chain links TRBV6-1 to TRBJ1-4; D call uncertain. This CDR3 contains 12 residues. Germline values: CDR1 MNHNS, CDR2 SASEGT. With 3 bases removed from V and 5 bases from J, the gap between germline ends came to 4 bases. CDR3 nucleotides: TGTGCCAGCAGTGAGTGGAATGAAAAACTGTTTTTT. Translated: CASSEWNEKLFF.

The CDR3 loop is CASSPRQFYEQYF. CDR3 sequence (DNA): TGTGCCAGCAGCCCCCGGCAGTTCTACGAGCAGTACTTC. The V gene is TRBV27, the J gene TRBJ2-7; D ambiguous. The CDR3 length is 13 residues. Deletions cut 6 bases from V and 3 bases from J, with 12 bases between. The germline CDR1 and CDR2 sequences are MNHEY and SMNVEV (reference sequence).

On this clone: The same CDR3 also results from other DNA sequences found in this sample. This chain joins TRBV27 and TRBJ2-1; D is unclear. Germline V CDR1 and CDR2: MNHEY, SMNVEV (reference sequence). The CDR3 contains 11 residues. V was shortened by 4 bases and J by 3 bases, with 1 base between the two germline ends. CDR3 nucleotide sequence: TGTGCCAGCAGTTACTACAATGAGCAGTTCTTC. It specifies CASSYYNEQFF.

The CDR3 is CASSESGTYEQYF. The CDR3 region has the DNA TGTGCCAGCAGTGAAAGCGGTACCTACGAGCAGTACTTC. The chain has TRBV6-1 and TRBJ2-7; D is possibly TRBD2 (5 bases). The CDR3 loop spans 13 amino acids. Trimming removed 2 bases from V and 2 bases from J, with 7 bases in between. Per germline, CDR1 MNHNS and CDR2 SASEGT.

This chain links TRBV28 with TRBJ2-7; TRBD2 agrees at 10 bases. Germline-derived CDR1 and CDR2 are MDHEN and SYDVKM. The ends lost 7 bases at V and 0 bases at J; junction bases unmatched: 3. The CDR3 runs to 14 residues. CDR3 sequence (DNA): TGTGCCAGCACAAGGACTAGCGGCTCCTACGAGCAGTACTTC. Its translation is CASTRTSGSYEQYF.

This chain connects TRBV11-2 to TRBJ1-5; D gene unclear. Germline V gene sequence: CDR1 SGHAT, CDR2 FQNNGV. The CDR3 totals 14 residues. With 5 bases removed from V and 6 bases from J, the gap between germline ends came to 14 bases. The CDR3 protein is CASSQALAGQPQHF. The CDR3, as DNA: TGTGCCAGCAGCCAGGCACTCGCCGGTCAGCCCCAGCATTTT.